This T cell receptor (beta chain) was sequenced during a study of graft-versus-host responses after intestinal transplantation. Study background: Transplantation in recipients was multivisceral, liver-intestinal, or isolated intestinal. Each recipient received anti-thymocyte globulin induction, then tacrolimus and steroids for approximately 3 years. Overall study results and limits: Subjects displaying graft-donor T cell macrochimerism possessed elevated graft-versus-host to host-versus-graft clonal ratios inside allografts. Circulating GvH clone levels at their peak were associated with HvG declines (early post-transplant).

Comments on this clone: The antigen remains undetermined.

Assay: immunoSEQ multiplex PCR; the TCRdb copy retains only in-frame clones and omits some. The profile shows around 100,000 clones, less than 90% of them singletons. The V end was cut by 0 bases, the J end by 3 bases, with 14 bases between. The CDR3 consists of 16 residues. CDR1 is SGHAT and CDR2 is FQNNGV in the germline V gene. The origin of this receptor is a human donor who was the organ donor for an intestinal transplant. The specimen was unstimulated CD4+ T cells sorted from spleen or lymph node cells, collected before transplant. The V call is TRBV11-2, the J call TRBJ1-2; possible D gene TRBD1, 6 bases. CDR3 nucleotides: TGTGCCAGCAGCTTAGATGGGGGGGCCGACTACTATGGCTACACCTTC. It specifies CASSLDGGADYYGYTF.